Presented here are 3 T cell receptor beta chains from one specimen sequenced in a study of STAT5B mutations in CD4+ large granular lymphocyte leukemia. Generated by immunoSEQ multiplex PCR, the TCRdb table keeps only in-frame clones and is missing some. The sample carries around 32,000 clones, approximately 72% recorded once. The sequenced material came from CD4+ T cells from blood buffy coats. The receptors shown here come from a human donor in good health.

CDR3 protein: CASSQDSTNTDTQYF. In nucleotides, the CDR3 is TGTGCCAGCAGCCAAGATTCGACTAACACAGATACGCAGTATTTT. The J gene is TRBJ2-3, the V gene TRBV4-2; a possible D gene is TRBD2 (5 bases). V shed 0 bases and J shed 2 bases, with 9 bases lying between them. The CDR3 loop spans 15 amino acids. Per the germline V gene, CDR1 is LGHNA and CDR2 is YNFKEQ.

The chain couples TRBV2 to TRBJ2-5; D possibly corresponds to TRBD2 (6 bases). Trimming took off 5 bases at V and 6 bases at J, with 16 bases between the two ends. Germline V gene lookup returns CDR1 SNHLY and CDR2 FYNNEI. The CDR3 is 14 residues long. As DNA, the CDR3 is TGTGCCAGCAGTCCGGGACTGGGTAGGAAGACCCAGTACTTC. This gives the protein CASSPGLGRKTQYF. The whole variable domain, filled in from reference TRBV2 and TRBJ2-5, reads EPEVTQTPSHQVTQMGQEVILRCVPISNHLYFYWYRQILGQKVEFLVSFYNNEISEKSEIFDDQFSVERPDGSNFTLKIRSTKLEDSAMYFCASSPGLGRKTQYFGPGTRLLVL.

The chain has TRBV9 and TRBJ2-1; 9 bases are a match to TRBD2. CDR1 is SGDLS, CDR2 YYNGEE, per germline. The CDR3 consists of 15 residues. V was pared by 4 bases and J by 3 bases, with 5 bases of the junction left unmatched. The CDR3 nucleotides read TGTGCCAGCAGCCTCAGCGGGGGGCTCTACAATGAGCAGTTCTTC. Amino acids: CASSLSGGLYNEQFF.